Shown below are 10 T cell receptor beta chains from a single sample sequenced in a study of identical twins. TCRdb re-derived calls from the 5' RACE reads in MiXCR, one entry per CDR3 protein. The data hold 1.5 million to 2 million distinct CDR3 sequences, with under 35% observed a single time. The sequencing input was cord blood. These receptors all come from a newborn girl in good health.

This clonotype was picked up a small number of times. The chain is built from TRBV27 and TRBJ1-5; tentatively, D is TRBD1 (5 bases). The CDR3 extends over 15 amino acids. The V gene lost 5 bases and the J gene lost 0 bases, with 11 bases spanning the gap. Germline lookup yields CDR1 MNHEY and CDR2 SMNVEV (reference sequence). CDR3 nucleotides: TGTGCCAGCAGTCCAGGGAGAAGTAGCAATCAGCCCCAGCATTTT. Its protein is CASSPGRSSNQPQHF.

The gene calls are TRBV5-4 and TRBJ1-6, with unresolved D. Germline CDR1 and CDR2: SGHNT and YYREEE (reference sequence). The CDR3 is 15 residues long. With 0 bases removed from V and 9 bases from J, the gap between germline ends came to 13 bases. CDR3 nucleotides: TGTGCCAGCAGCTTGGATACAATAGGGAGTTCACCCCTCCACTTT. It yields the protein CASSLDTIGSSPLHF.

The V and J genes are TRBV7-2 and TRBJ1-1; D not resolved. Trimming shortened V by 4 bases and J by 8 bases, and 11 bases separated the two germline ends. The CDR3 is 12 amino acids. Germline assignment: CDR1 SGHTA and CDR2 FQGNSA. The CDR3 DNA reads TGTGCCAGCAGCTCCGTTGGCCGGGAAGCTTTCTTT. Translating gives CASSSVGREAFF. The complete variable domain, with remaining parts taken from reference TRBV7-2 and TRBJ1-1, reads GAGVSQSPSNKVTEKGKDVELRCDPISGHTALYWYRQSLGQGLEFLIYFQGNSAPDKSGLPSDRFSAERTGGSVSTLTIQRTQQEDSAVYLCASSSVGREAFFGQGTRLTVV.

This clonotype was seen only a few times. The rearrangement joins TRBV4-1 to TRBJ2-4; a possible D gene is TRBD1 (7 bases). The CDR3 covers 17 residues. V dropped 1 base and J dropped 0 bases, with 13 bases sitting between them. Germline CDR1 is MGHRA and CDR2 is YSYEKL. The CDR3 DNA reads as TGCGCCAGCAGCCAAGTCGGAGGGGGCCGAGCCAAAAACATTCAGTACTTC. The encoded protein is CASSQVGGGRAKNIQYF.

The rearrangement joins TRBV2 to TRBJ2-7; perhaps TRBD1 as D (5 bases). CDR3 length: 15 residues. V gave up 2 bases and J gave up 3 bases, with 14 bases separating them. The germline CDR1 and CDR2 sequences are SNHLY and FYNNEI. CDR3 residues: CASSEWWFRGYEQYF. As DNA, the CDR3 is TGTGCCAGCAGTGAATGGTGGTTTAGGGGCTACGAGCAGTACTTC. Looking up the rest from reference TRBV2 and TRBJ2-7 gives the full variable domain: EPEVTQTPSHQVTQMGQEVILRCVPISNHLYFYWYRQILGQKVEFLVSFYNNEISEKSEIFDDQFSVERPDGSNFTLKIRSTKLEDSAMYFCASSEWWFRGYEQYFGPGTRLTVT.

This chain joins TRBV10-3 and TRBJ2-4; 7 bases match TRBD2. The DNA end is a closer match to TRBJ2-7, so the J assignment may be wrong. The length of the CDR3 is 14 residues. Germline V gene lookup returns CDR1 ENHRY and CDR2 SYGVKD. The chain's CDR3 is CAIRAGDPSYEQYF. CDR3 sequence (DNA): TGTGCCATCAGGGCGGGAGACCCCTCCTACGAGCAGTACTTC.

This clonotype was recorded a few times. The chain couples TRBV6-5 to TRBJ1-5; TRBD1 matches at 7 bases. CDR1 MNHEY and CDR2 SVGAGI come from the germline V gene. V was clipped by 0 bases and J by 13 bases; unmatched bases: 21. The CDR3 totals 18 residues. CDR3 DNA sequence: TGTGCCAGCAGTTACTCAAACAGGGGAACTCGCGGCGACTCTAAACAGCATTTT. Translating gives CASSYSNRGTRGDSKQHF.

The V call is TRBV20-1, the J call TRBJ2-3; D is ambiguous. CDR1 and CDR2 (germline): DFQATT, SNEGSKA (reference sequence). V was shortened by 6 bases and J by 0 bases, with 10 bases between the two germline ends. This CDR3 region has 13 residues. CDR3 sequence (DNA): TGCAGTGCCACTGGGCTCAGCACAGATACGCAGTATTTT. Translation: CSATGLSTDTQYF.

The chain combines TRBV27 with TRBJ2-2; D possibly corresponds to TRBD1 (5 bases). The V end lost 2 bases, the J end lost 1 base, and 11 bases lay between the germline ends. Per the germline V gene, CDR1 is MNHEY and CDR2 is SMNVEV (reference sequence). CDR3 length: 16 amino acids. The CDR3 nucleotides read TGTGCCAGCAGTTTAAACAGGTTCCTGAACACCGGGGAGCTGTTTTTT. Protein sequence: CASSLNRFLNTGELFF.

This clonotype turned up a few times. CDR3 sequence: CAISDGGVQYF. The DNA for the CDR3 is TGTGCCATCAGTGATGGGGGGGTCCAGTACTTC. The V and J genes are TRBV10-3 and TRBJ2-5, with TRBD2 identical over 7 bases. This CDR3 is 11 amino acids long. Germline V gives CDR1 ENHRY, CDR2 SYGVKD. V gave up 3 bases and J gave up 10 bases; unmatched junction bases: 2.